A single sample gave rise to the 19 T cell receptor beta chains below, sequenced in a study of OX40 agonist ivuxolimab in advanced cancers. Assay: immunoSEQ multiplex PCR; the TCRdb copy retains only in-frame clones and omits some. The sample carries 50,000 to 65,000 clones, roughly nine tenths recorded once. Sample: CD4+ or CD8+ T cells sorted from blood, taken in a trial of the OX40 agonist ivuxolimab. The receptors originated from an adult with an advanced solid tumor such as melanoma, head and neck, liver or kidney cancer.

The V call is TRBV5-6, the J call TRBJ2-7; a possible D gene is TRBD2 (7 bases). The CDR3 covers 15 residues. Looked up from germline, CDR1 is SGHDT and CDR2 is YYEEEE. V was shortened by 2 bases and J by 0 bases, with 12 bases between the two germline ends. The chain's CDR3 is CASSLGGAFSYEQYF. DNA for the CDR3: TGTGCCAGCAGCTTAGGGGGGGCCTTCTCCTACGAGCAGTACTTC.

This chain uses TRBV4-1 with TRBJ2-7; no clear D. V lost 3 bases and J lost 7, with 13 bases in between. The length of the CDR3 is 13 residues. The germline V gene has CDR1 MGHRA and CDR2 YSYEKL. The CDR3 coding sequence is TGCGCCAGCAGCCAGGGATGGGCTAGGGAGCAGTACTTC. Translated: CASSQGWAREQYF.

The chain is built from TRBV6-1 and TRBJ1-5; tentatively, D is TRBD1 (5 bases). The germline V gene encodes CDR1 MNHNS and CDR2 SASEGT. The V end was cut by 2 bases, the J end by 7 bases, with 12 bases between. CDR3 size: 14 residues. The CDR3 DNA sequence: TGTGCCAGCAGTGAAATCGGGGCGGTGCAGCCCCAGCATTTT. Encoded protein: CASSEIGAVQPQHF.

V usage is TRBV5-1 and J usage is TRBJ2-2; 10 bases match TRBD1. Trimming removed 4 bases from V and 4 bases from J; junction bases left unmatched: 7. Germline CDR1 is SGHRS and CDR2 is YFSETQ. The CDR3 loop spans 16 amino acids. CDR3: CASSVGQGVTTGELFF. DNA for the CDR3: TGCGCCAGCAGCGTAGGACAGGGGGTTACCACCGGGGAGCTGTTTTTT.

This chain links TRBV5-4 with TRBJ2-5; 11 bases fit TRBD2. Germline values: CDR1 SGHNT, CDR2 YYREEE (reference sequence). The CDR3 is 15 amino acids. The V and J ends lost 0 bases and 5 bases, in that order; junction bases with no gene match: 3. The CDR3 coding sequence is TGTGCCAGCAGCTTGGTCCCTAGCGGGGGGGAGACCCAGTACTTC. Translated, it gives CASSLVPSGGETQYF.

The CDR3 sequence is CSQKLLATQYF. The CDR3 bases are TGCAGTCAAAAATTACTAGCGACGCAGTATTTT. V and J are TRBV20-1 and TRBJ2-3; 7 bases are shared with TRBD2. Germline trimming cut 8 bases from V and 9 bases from J; bases unmatched to any gene: 8. CDR1 is DFQATT, CDR2 SNEGSKA, per germline (reference sequence). This CDR3 has 11 residues.

The genes are TRBV10-2 and TRBJ2-1; a weak D match, TRBD2 (6 bases). CDR3 length equals 12 residues. CDR1 is WSHSY and CDR2 is SAAADI in the germline V gene. Trimming pared 5 bases from V and 8 bases from J, leaving 10 bases between. The CDR3 reads CASSSSGYEQFF. In nucleotides, the CDR3 is TGCGCCAGCAGTTCCAGCGGGTATGAGCAGTTCTTC.

The gene calls are TRBV29-1 and TRBJ1-3; TRBD1 might be the D (5 bases). Per germline, CDR1 SQVTM and CDR2 ANQGSEA. With 5 bases removed from V and 0 bases from J, the gap between germline ends came to 14 bases. The CDR3 covers 15 residues. This CDR3 reads CSVKGRASSGNTIYF. For the CDR3, the DNA is TGCAGCGTTAAGGGCAGGGCATCCTCTGGAAACACCATATATTTT.

This chain links TRBV6-1 with TRBJ2-2; D is uncertain. There are 11 residues in the CDR3. Germline CDR1 is MNHNS and CDR2 is SASEGT. V was pared by 7 bases and J by 6 bases, with 6 bases between. The CDR3 region is CASKTSGELFF. CDR3 DNA: TGTGCCAGCAAAACATCCGGGGAGCTGTTTTTT.

This clone occurred once. This chain uses TRBV11-2 with TRBJ1-1; maybe TRBD1 (5 bases). The germline CDR1 and CDR2 sequences are SGHAT and FQNNGV. Between the trimmed V and J ends, which lost 5 bases and 5 bases, there was a span of 18 bases. This CDR3 has 15 residues. The CDR3 here is CASSLRVVSGTEAFF. The CDR3 DNA sequence: TGTGCCAGCAGCCTCAGGGTCGTATCGGGGACTGAAGCTTTCTTT.

J is TRBJ1-4 and V is TRBV28; 7 bases fit TRBD1. The length of the CDR3 is 13 residues. V shed 6 bases, J shed 8 bases, and the junction held 6 bases outside the gene matches. The germline gives CDR1 MDHEN, CDR2 SYDVKM. CDR3 residues: CASSPYRGEKLFF. DNA of the CDR3: TGTGCCAGCAGCCCATACAGGGGCGAAAAACTGTTTTTT.

The chain has TRBV28 and TRBJ1-5; D is unclear. Looked up from germline, CDR1 is MDHEN and CDR2 is SYDVKM. V lost 6 bases to trimming and J lost 1 base, with 13 bases between them. The CDR3 loop spans 15 amino acids. The CDR3 DNA reads TGTGCCAGCAGCCCCCGGGAAGGGAGCAATCAGCCCCAGCATTTT. This gives the protein CASSPREGSNQPQHF. Together with reference TRBV28 and TRBJ1-5, the CDR3 gives the full variable domain: DVKVTQSSRYLVKRTGEKVFLECVQDMDHENMFWYRQDPGLGLRLIYFSYDVKMKEKGDIPEGYSVSREKKERFSLILESASTNQTSMYLCASSPREGSNQPQHFGDGTRLSIL.

In this sample, this clone turned up once. This chain links TRBV7-3 with TRBJ1-1; D is unclear. Trimming cost V 3 bases and J 1 base, with 6 bases left between them. The germline V gene encodes CDR1 SGHTA and CDR2 FQGTGA. The CDR3 consists of 13 residues. CDR3 region: CASSFRTNTEAFF. Written as DNA, the CDR3 is TGTGCCAGCAGCTTCCGCACGAACACTGAAGCTTTCTTT. Full variable domain (missing parts from reference TRBV7-3 and TRBJ1-1): GAGVSQTPSNKVTEKGKYVELRCDPISGHTALYWYRQSLGQGPEFLIYFQGTGAADDSGLPNDRFFAVRPEGSVSTLKIQRTERGDSAVYLCASSFRTNTEAFFGQGTRLTVV.

V is TRBV18 and J is TRBJ2-1; 14 positions match TRBD2. The V segment lost 8 bases and the J segment 9 bases; nucleotides outside the gene matches: 3. CDR3 length: 13 amino acids. The germline CDR1 and CDR2 sequences are KGHSH and LQKENI. CDR3: CASGTSGGFEQFF. CDR3 coding DNA: TGTGCCAGCGGGACTAGCGGGGGTTTTGAGCAGTTCTTC.

The chain combines TRBV7-6 with TRBJ2-7; D possibly corresponds to TRBD2 (5 bases). Between the trimmed V and J ends, which lost 1 base and 1 base, there was a span of 11 bases. This CDR3 contains 15 residues. Germline V gives CDR1 SGHVS, CDR2 FNYEAQ. The CDR3 nucleotides read TGTGCCAGCAGCTTAGTGGCGGGTACATCCTACGAGCAGTACTTC. Protein sequence: CASSLVAGTSYEQYF.

CDR3 loop: CASSERLLAGYEQFF. The CDR3 DNA follows: TGTGCCAGCAGTGAACGTCTACTAGCGGGGTATGAGCAGTTCTTC. V gene TRBV6-1 combines with J gene TRBJ2-1, with 10 bases matching TRBD2. CDR1 MNHNS and CDR2 SASEGT come from the germline V gene. The CDR3 sequence is 15 residues long. V gave up 2 bases and J gave up 8 bases; unmatched junction bases: 6.

This clone was found once. The J gene is TRBJ2-1, the V gene TRBV4-1; 9 nucleotides line up with TRBD2. Germline CDR1 MGHRA, CDR2 YSYEKL. Unmatched junction bases numbered 12, after V lost 4 bases and J lost 8 bases. This CDR3 is 16 amino acids long. The chain's CDR3 is CASSPGSGGPWDEQFF. The CDR3 DNA follows: TGCGCCAGCAGCCCCGGTAGCGGGGGCCCGTGGGATGAGCAGTTCTTC.

The V gene is TRBV27, the J gene TRBJ2-3; D possibly corresponds to TRBD2 (6 bases). The CDR3 contains 14 residues. Germline V gene lookup returns CDR1 MNHEY and CDR2 SMNVEV (reference sequence). V was trimmed by 0 bases and J by 5 bases, leaving 9 bases between them. In DNA, the CDR3 is TGTGCCAGCAGTTTATCTCCGCGGGGAGATACGCAGTATTTT. Its translation is CASSLSPRGDTQYF.

This chain links TRBV29-1 with TRBJ2-1, with TRBD2 identical over 8 bases. Unmatched junction bases numbered 10, after V lost 7 bases and J lost 5 bases. In germline, CDR1 is SQVTM, CDR2 ANQGSEA. The CDR3 extends over 14 amino acids. CDR3: CSAEAGAFDNEQFF. In nucleotides, the CDR3 is TGCAGCGCCGAAGCGGGAGCGTTCGACAATGAGCAGTTCTTC.